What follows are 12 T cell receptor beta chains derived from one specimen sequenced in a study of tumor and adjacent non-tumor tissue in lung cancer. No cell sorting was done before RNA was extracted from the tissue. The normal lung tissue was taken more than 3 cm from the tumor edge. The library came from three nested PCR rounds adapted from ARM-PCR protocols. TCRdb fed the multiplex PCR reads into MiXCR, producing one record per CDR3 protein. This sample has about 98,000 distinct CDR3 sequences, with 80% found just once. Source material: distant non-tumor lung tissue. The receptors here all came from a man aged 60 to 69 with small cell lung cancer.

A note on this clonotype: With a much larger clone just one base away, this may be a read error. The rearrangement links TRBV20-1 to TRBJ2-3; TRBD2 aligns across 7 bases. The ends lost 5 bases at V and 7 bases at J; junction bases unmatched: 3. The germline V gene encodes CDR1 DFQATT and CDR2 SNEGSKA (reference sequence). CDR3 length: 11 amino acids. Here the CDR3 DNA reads TGCAGTGCTGGGGGGGAGTATACGCAGTATTTT. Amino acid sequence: CSAGGEYTQYF.

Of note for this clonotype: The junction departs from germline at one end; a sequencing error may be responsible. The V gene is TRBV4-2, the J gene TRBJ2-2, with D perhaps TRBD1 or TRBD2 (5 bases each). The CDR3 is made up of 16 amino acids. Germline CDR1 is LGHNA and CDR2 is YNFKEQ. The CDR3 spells CASSQDLRTNTRELFF. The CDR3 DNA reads TGTGCCAGCAGCCAAGATCTCAGGACGAACACCAGGGAGTTGTTTTTT.

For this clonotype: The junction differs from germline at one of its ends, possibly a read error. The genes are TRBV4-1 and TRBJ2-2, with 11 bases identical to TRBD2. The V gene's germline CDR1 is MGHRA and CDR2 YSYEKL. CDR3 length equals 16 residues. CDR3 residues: CASRPHSGRAYGELSF. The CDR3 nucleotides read TGCGCCAGCAGACCCCATAGCGGGAGGGCCTACGGGGAGCTGTCTTTT.

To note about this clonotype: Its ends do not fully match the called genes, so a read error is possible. CDR3 protein: CTSSTGLAGGSEQYF. The CDR3 region has the DNA TGTACCAGCAGTACGGGACTAGCAGGAGGGAGCGAGCAGTACTTC. The chain recombines TRBV12-3 or TRBV12-4 with TRBJ2-7, with TRBD2 matching 9 bases. The CDR3 runs to 15 residues.

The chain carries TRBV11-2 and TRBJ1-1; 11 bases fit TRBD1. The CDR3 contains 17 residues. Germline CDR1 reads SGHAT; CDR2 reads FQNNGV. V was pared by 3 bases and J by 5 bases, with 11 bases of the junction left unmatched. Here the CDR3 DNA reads TGTGCCAGCAGCTTTAGGGTGCTGGGGACAGGGGGAACTGAAGCTTTCTTT. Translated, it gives CASSFRVLGTGGTEAFF.

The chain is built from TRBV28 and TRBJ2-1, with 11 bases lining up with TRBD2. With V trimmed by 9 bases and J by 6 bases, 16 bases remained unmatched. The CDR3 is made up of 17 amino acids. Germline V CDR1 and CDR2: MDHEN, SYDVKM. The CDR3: CASSLLVGLAGGNEQFF. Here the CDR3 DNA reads TGTGCCAGTAGTCTCCTAGTCGGGCTAGCGGGAGGCAATGAGCAGTTCTTC.

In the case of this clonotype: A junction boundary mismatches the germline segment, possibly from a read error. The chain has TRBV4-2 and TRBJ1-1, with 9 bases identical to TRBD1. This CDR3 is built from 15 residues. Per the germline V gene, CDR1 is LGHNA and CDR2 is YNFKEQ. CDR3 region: CVSSPARDRVTEAFF. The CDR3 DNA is TGTGTCAGCAGCCCAGCACGGGACAGGGTTACTGAAGCTTTCTTT.

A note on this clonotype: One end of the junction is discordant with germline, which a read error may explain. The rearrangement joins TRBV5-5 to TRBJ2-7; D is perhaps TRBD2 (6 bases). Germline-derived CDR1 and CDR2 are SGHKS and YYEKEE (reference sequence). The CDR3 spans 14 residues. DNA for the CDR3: TGTGCCAGCAACTTGGTAGCGGAATCTTACGAGCAGTACTTC. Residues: CASNLVAESYEQYF.

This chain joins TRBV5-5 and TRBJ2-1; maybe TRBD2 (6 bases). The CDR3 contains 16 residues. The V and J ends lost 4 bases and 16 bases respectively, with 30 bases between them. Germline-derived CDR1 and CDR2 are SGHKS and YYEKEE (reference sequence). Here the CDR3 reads CASSGLGRSSYNEDFF. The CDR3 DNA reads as TGTGCCAGCAGCGGTCTCGGGAGAAGCTCCTACAATGAGGACTTCTTC.

In nucleotides, the CDR3 is TGTGCCAGCAGGAGGGCAGGGGGGAACAATGAGCAGTTCTTC. The encoded protein is CASRRAGGNNEQFF. The chain is built from TRBV6-5 and TRBJ2-1; a weak D match, TRBD1 (7 bases). The V end was cut by 6 bases, the J end by 5 bases, with 14 bases between. The CDR3 has 14 amino acids. Germline CDR1 and CDR2: MNHEY and SVGAGI.

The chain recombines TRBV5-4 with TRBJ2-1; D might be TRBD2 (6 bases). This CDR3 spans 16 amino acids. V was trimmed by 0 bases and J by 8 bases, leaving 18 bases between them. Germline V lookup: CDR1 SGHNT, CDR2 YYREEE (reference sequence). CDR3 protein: CASSLAQGGTQDEQFF. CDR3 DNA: TGTGCCAGCAGCTTGGCCCAGGGCGGGACTCAGGATGAGCAGTTCTTC.

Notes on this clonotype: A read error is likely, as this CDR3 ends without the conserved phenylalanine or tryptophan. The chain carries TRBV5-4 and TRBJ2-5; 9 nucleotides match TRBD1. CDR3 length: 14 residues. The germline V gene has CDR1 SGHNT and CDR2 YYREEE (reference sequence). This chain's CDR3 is CASSPGQGYETQYL. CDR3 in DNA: TGTGCCAGCAGCCCCGGACAGGGGTATGAGACTCAGTACCTC.